These 14 T cell receptor beta chains were all obtained from the same sample, sequenced in a study of molecular identifiers for immune sequencing clone quantification. MiXCR was run by TCRdb on the PCR reads, yielding one entry per CDR3 protein. The repertoire has some 580,000 distinct CDR3 sequences, about 25% of them found once; the top ten carry about 0.78%. Sequenced: naive CD8+ T cells from blood, with Jurkat cell RNA spiked in. Regarding subset: FACS-sorted CD8+CD4-CCR7+CD45RA+ naive T cells. The receptors derive from a human donor in good health. Some libraries in this study had Jurkat cell RNA spiked in.

This clonotype was observed a handful of times. The V call is TRBV24-1, the J call TRBJ1-1; D call uncertain. Germline CDR1 and CDR2: KGHDR and SFDVKD. V gave up 2 bases and J gave up 1 base, with 4 bases separating them. The CDR3 totals 13 residues. CDR3 amino acids: CATSDWPNTEAFF. DNA for the CDR3: TGTGCCACCAGTGATTGGCCGAACACTGAAGCTTTCTTT.

Concerning this clonotype itself: A read error may explain this, as a much larger clone is one base away. The chain combines TRBV30 with TRBJ2-3; D remains ambiguous. This CDR3 is built from 11 residues. In germline, CDR1 is GTSNPN, CDR2 SVGIG (reference sequence). Deletions cut 5 bases from V and 4 bases from J, with 7 bases between. The CDR3 is CAWGWADTQYF. The CDR3 coding sequence is TGTGCCTGGGGCTGGGCAGATACGCAGTATTTT.

This clonotype turned up a few times. The chain uses TRBV7-9 and TRBJ1-3; no definite D call. The germline V and J ends were trimmed by 7 bases and 4 bases, with 23 bases remaining between them. This CDR3 contains 17 residues. From germline, CDR1 is SEHNR and CDR2 FQNEAQ (reference sequence). The CDR3 here is CASTPKVTRELGNTIYF. CDR3 DNA: TGTGCCAGCACACCCAAAGTTACTAGGGAGTTGGGAAACACCATATATTTT.

The sample holds a few counts of this clonotype. The chain carries TRBV5-6 and TRBJ1-4, with 7 positions matching TRBD1. The CDR3 runs 14 residues. Per the germline V gene, CDR1 is SGHDT and CDR2 is YYEEEE. V was clipped by 1 base and J by 8 bases; unmatched bases: 5. The CDR3 reads CASSLWQGEEKLFF. The CDR3 DNA reads as TGTGCCAGCAGCTTGTGGCAGGGGGAGGAAAAACTGTTTTTT.

In this sample, this clonotype turned up many times. The V and J genes are TRBV29-1 and TRBJ1-1, with D possibly matching TRBD1 (6 bases). The CDR3 is made up of 12 amino acids. The V and J ends lost 0 bases and 12 bases respectively, with 14 bases between them. The V gene's germline CDR1 is SQVTM and CDR2 ANQGSEA. The CDR3 DNA reads TGCAGCGTTGAAGATCCGGGGGCGAAAACTTTCTTT. Protein sequence: CSVEDPGAKTFF.

This clonotype was counted between two and nine times. It may be a read error: a sequence one base away is much more abundant. The chain uses TRBV7-2 and TRBJ2-5, with D perhaps matching TRBD1 (6 bases). CDR1 is SGHTA, CDR2 FQGNSA, per germline. The CDR3 is 14 residues long. The V end was cut by 5 bases, the J end by 3 bases, with 13 bases between. The CDR3 spells CASSRRRTEETQYF. DNA for the CDR3: TGTGCCAGCAGCCGTCGCAGGACAGAAGAGACCCAGTACTTC.

Many counts were recorded for this clonotype. The gene calls are TRBV7-9 and TRBJ2-3; D ambiguous. The CDR3 covers 12 residues. Trimming pared 4 bases from V and 3 bases from J, leaving 5 bases between. In germline, CDR1 is SEHNR, CDR2 FQNEAQ (reference sequence). The CDR3 bases are TGTGCCAGCAGCTACAATACAGATACGCAGTATTTT. It codes for CASSYNTDTQYF.

This clonotype was found many times. The V and J genes are TRBV7-2 and TRBJ2-1, with 9 bases fitting TRBD1. Germline loops: CDR1 SGHTA, CDR2 FQGNSA. This CDR3 spans 13 amino acids. The V gene end was trimmed by 7 bases and the J gene end by 9 bases; junction bases not matched to a gene: 7. The CDR3 loop is CASTTDRGFEQFF. CDR3 DNA sequence: TGTGCCAGCACCACGGACAGGGGCTTTGAGCAGTTCTTC.

The rearrangement joins TRBV28 to TRBJ2-2, with a weak D call TRBD2 (5 bases). The CDR3 covers 17 residues. Trimming pared 7 bases from V and 1 base from J, leaving 19 bases between. Germline CDR1 and CDR2: MDHEN and SYDVKM. DNA for the CDR3: TGTGCCAGCACTACTAGGTGGGCAGTCAAGAACACCGGGGAGCTGTTTTTT. Amino acids: CASTTRWAVKNTGELFF.

This clonotype showed up many times. The CDR3 spells CASRRVADTQYF. The CDR3, as DNA: TGCGCCAGCAGACGGGTCGCGGATACGCAGTATTTT. The V gene is TRBV5-1, the J gene TRBJ2-3, with D hard to call. V lost 5 bases and J 6 bases, leaving 10 bases between the germline ends. This CDR3 region has 12 residues. Germline V lookup: CDR1 SGHRS, CDR2 YFSETQ.

This clonotype was seen just once. This likely comes from a read error, as the CDR3 has no conserved phenylalanine or tryptophan at its end. This chain connects TRBV15 to TRBJ1-1; possibly TRBD1 for D (6 bases). The CDR3 sequence is 13 residues long. Trimming removed 3 bases at V and 2 bases at J, with 7 bases between. Germline V gene lookup returns CDR1 LNHNV and CDR2 YYDKDF (reference sequence). The CDR3 coding sequence is TGTGCCACCAGCAGCAGGGGAAACACTGAAGCTTTCCTT. As protein: CATSSRGNTEAFL.

As for this clonotype: This may come from a read error, since a much larger clone is one base off. V gene TRBV12-3 or TRBV12-4 combines with J gene TRBJ2-5, with 7 positions matching TRBD1. The V segment lost 7 bases and the J segment 9 bases; nucleotides outside the gene matches: 11. The CDR3 extends over 13 amino acids. The CDR3: CASNRQGTEPQYF. The CDR3 DNA reads TGTGCCAGCAACCGACAGGGAACCGAGCCCCAGTACTTC.

This clonotype was seen at least ten times. V usage is TRBV9 and J usage is TRBJ2-2; D not certain. The V end was cut by 4 bases, the J end by 5 bases, with 9 bases between. Germline V gene lookup returns CDR1 SGDLS and CDR2 YYNGEE. This CDR3 contains 13 residues. This CDR3 is CASSPPRTGELFF. CDR3 in DNA: TGTGCCAGCAGCCCCCCGAGGACCGGGGAGCTGTTTTTT.

This clonotype was observed at least ten times. The J gene is TRBJ1-1, the V gene TRBV5-1; D call uncertain. The V and J ends lost 0 bases and 2 bases respectively, with 11 bases between them. Germline V lookup: CDR1 SGHRS, CDR2 YFSETQ. The CDR3 is made up of 15 amino acids. CDR3 sequence (DNA): TGCGCCAGCAGCTTGGCCCCGGGCCCAAACACTGAAGCTTTCTTT. It translates to CASSLAPGPNTEAFF.